Below, 24 T cell receptor beta chains from the same sample are listed, as sequenced in a study of memory CD4+ T cells and cytomegalovirus serostatus. Data came from immunoSEQ multiplex PCR; TCRdb stores just in-frame clones and leaves some out. This sample carries 80,000 to 100,000 clones, about four fifths of them seen once, and the ten largest clones take about 3.5%. The sort gate was single viable CD3+CD4+CD8-CD45RO+ cells for memory CD4+ T cells. The sample consisted of memory CD4+ T cells from blood. The receptors shown here come from an adult in good health and CMV-seropositive.

The chain combines TRBV28 with TRBJ2-7, with D hard to call. Germline lookup yields CDR1 MDHEN and CDR2 SYDVKM. This CDR3 spans 11 amino acids. V shed 5 bases and J shed 4 bases, with 6 bases lying between them. In DNA, the CDR3 is TGTGCCAGCAGTACCTTATACGAGCAGTACTTC. Translation gives CASSTLYEQYF.

The rearrangement uses TRBV7-2 and TRBJ2-6; 12 positions agree with TRBD2. The CDR3 is 15 amino acids. Germline lookup yields CDR1 SGHTA and CDR2 FQGNSA. CDR3 residues: CATLAGGSGANVLTF. The CDR3 coding sequence is TGTGCTACTCTAGCGGGAGGGAGTGGGGCCAACGTCCTGACTTTC.

V is TRBV10-1 and J is TRBJ2-5, with 12 positions matching TRBD2. The junction had 3 bases not matched to a gene; V was cut back by 6 bases and J by 4 bases. CDR1 is WNHNN, CDR2 SYGVQD, per germline (reference sequence). There are 14 residues in the CDR3. The DNA of the CDR3 is TGCGCCAGCAGCCAGGGACTAGCGGGAGAGACCCAGTACTTC. This codes for CASSQGLAGETQYF.

The CDR3 here is CASSPPGSVYEQYF. As DNA, the CDR3 is TGTGCCAGCTCACCCCCGGGTTCAGTCTACGAGCAGTACTTC. The chain carries TRBV18 and TRBJ2-7, with D unresolved. The CDR3 sequence is 14 residues long. Trimming cost V 3 bases and J 3 bases, with 12 bases left between them. The germline V gene encodes CDR1 KGHSH and CDR2 LQKENI. Full variable domain (rest looked up from reference TRBV18 and TRBJ2-7): NAGVMQNPRHLVRRRGQEARLRCSPMKGHSHVYWYRQLPEEGLKFMVYLQKENIIDESGMPKERFSAEFPKEGPSILRIQQVVRGDSAAYFCASSPPGSVYEQYFGPGTRLTVT.

This clone was counted between two and nine times. The junction shows a germline mismatch at one end, possibly a read error. This rearrangement joins TRBV30 to TRBJ1-1; no definite D call. The CDR3 is 11 amino acids. Germline V gene data show CDR1 as GTSNPN and CDR2 as SVGIG (reference sequence). The CDR3 region is CAWSVSSRPSF. In DNA form, the CDR3 reads TGTGCCTGGAGTGTATCTTCTAGGCCTTCCTTT.

Comments on this clone: The same CDR3 also results from other DNA sequences found in this sample. This chain uses TRBV5-1 with TRBJ2-7; TRBD2 matches at 8 bases. V shed 6 bases, J shed 3 bases, and the junction held 8 bases outside the gene matches. The CDR3 covers 14 residues. Germline assignment: CDR1 SGHRS and CDR2 YFSETQ. CDR3 sequence: CASTPGLDSYEQYF. The CDR3 DNA reads TGCGCCAGCACCCCGGGACTAGACAGCTACGAGCAGTACTTC.

The gene calls are TRBV27 and TRBJ1-1; unclear D gene. Trimming removed 1 base from V and 2 bases from J, with 8 bases in between. CDR1 MNHEY and CDR2 SMNVEV come from the germline V gene (reference sequence). This CDR3 comprises 14 residues. In DNA form, the CDR3 reads TGTGCCAGCAGTTTATGGTACGGTAACACTGAAGCTTTCTTT. It codes for CASSLWYGNTEAFF.

CDR3 region: CASSLSSGLGNTEAFF. CDR3 sequence (DNA): TGTGCCAGCAGTTTATCATCGGGACTGGGGAACACTGAAGCTTTCTTT. This rearrangement joins TRBV27 to TRBJ1-1; D may be TRBD1 (5 bases). V was clipped by 0 bases and J by 1 base, with 12 bases between them. This CDR3 contains 16 residues. From germline, CDR1 is MNHEY and CDR2 SMNVEV (reference sequence).

The chain is built from TRBV11-2 and TRBJ2-3; D is unclear. The V end was cut by 2 bases, the J end by 2 bases, with 14 bases between. CDR1 and CDR2 (germline): SGHAT, FQNNGV. This CDR3 is built from 16 residues. The CDR3 DNA follows: TGTGCCAGCAGCTTATTCACGGATCGCACCACAGATACGCAGTATTTT. Its protein product is CASSLFTDRTTDTQYF.

The chain recombines TRBV11-2 with TRBJ2-1; D ambiguous. V was clipped by 2 bases and J by 6 bases, with 14 bases between them. The CDR3 covers 15 residues. Germline V gene data show CDR1 as SGHAT and CDR2 as FQNNGV. CDR3 residues: CASSLNQVLVNEQFF. CDR3 sequence (DNA): TGTGCCAGCAGCTTAAACCAGGTTCTGGTCAATGAGCAGTTCTTC.

This clone showed up just once. Compared with germline, one end of the junction differs, possibly owing to a read error. The same CDR3 is also encoded by other DNA sequences in this sample. The rearrangement uses TRBV5-1 and TRBJ1-1; weak D call: TRBD1 (5 bases). Germline CDR1 is SGHRS and CDR2 is YFSETQ. This CDR3 is built from 14 residues. CDR3 nucleotide sequence: TGTGCCAGCAGCTTGATCACAGGGAACACTGAAGCTTTCTTT. Protein product: CASSLITGNTEAFF.

This clone was seen only once. The V gene is TRBV5-6, the J gene TRBJ1-6; weak D call: TRBD1 (5 bases). Trimming took 3 bases from V and 2 from J, leaving 12 bases between them. This CDR3 spans 16 amino acids. Germline-derived CDR1 and CDR2 are SGHDT and YYEEEE. The CDR3: CASSWGTGAYNSPLHF. DNA for the CDR3: TGTGCCAGCAGCTGGGGAACAGGAGCCTATAATTCACCCCTCCACTTT.

The sample holds a few counts of this clone. This rearrangement joins TRBV30 to TRBJ1-5; D unclear. Trimming cost V 2 bases and J 2 bases, with 10 bases left between them. Germline V gene sequence: CDR1 GTSNPN, CDR2 SVGIG (reference sequence). CDR3 length: 14 amino acids. The CDR3 DNA sequence: TGTGCCTGGAGTATGGGCTTAGGCAATCAGCCCCAGCATTTT. This gives the protein CAWSMGLGNQPQHF.

This rearrangement joins TRBV5-5 to TRBJ1-1; D call uncertain. Trimming shortened V by 4 bases and J by 0 bases, and 16 bases separated the two germline ends. CDR1 is SGHKS and CDR2 is YYEKEE in the germline V gene (reference sequence). The length of the CDR3 is 16 residues. CDR3 protein: CASSQIGPALNTEAFF. For the CDR3, the DNA is TGTGCCAGCAGCCAAATCGGCCCGGCCTTGAACACTGAAGCTTTCTTT.

V usage is TRBV19 and J usage is TRBJ2-4; D is undetermined. Germline CDR1 is LNHDA and CDR2 is SQIVND (reference sequence). Trimming took 10 bases from V and 0 from J, leaving 10 bases between them. The CDR3 totals 13 residues. CDR3 DNA: TGTGCCACTGAATCATTAGCCAAAAACATTCAGTACTTC. This translates into CATESLAKNIQYF.

The rearrangement links TRBV27 to TRBJ1-3; D is perhaps TRBD1 (5 bases). In germline, CDR1 is MNHEY, CDR2 SMNVEV (reference sequence). This CDR3 contains 16 residues. V was shortened by 0 bases and J by 0 bases, with 9 bases between the two germline ends. The CDR3 DNA follows: TGTGCCAGCAGTTTATCCAGGGAGAGCTCTGGAAACACCATATATTTT. Its protein product is CASSLSRESSGNTIYF.

This rearrangement joins TRBV15 to TRBJ1-4, with a possible D match to TRBD1 (6 bases). The CDR3 contains 15 residues. CDR1 LNHNV and CDR2 YYDKDF come from the germline V gene (reference sequence). V was shortened by 6 bases and J by 8 bases, with 19 bases between the two germline ends. The CDR3 DNA follows: TGTGCCACCAGTCCTGCCCGGGGGGCAGTGGAAAAACTGTTTTTT. Its translation is CATSPARGAVEKLFF.

The chain combines TRBV14 with TRBJ1-1, with D unresolved. The V end was cut by 2 bases, the J end by 5 bases, with 9 bases between. Germline V gene lookup returns CDR1 SGHDN and CDR2 FVKESK. CDR3 length: 13 amino acids. The CDR3 protein is CASSQKFLTEAFF. Here the CDR3 DNA reads TGTGCCAGCAGCCAAAAGTTCCTAACTGAAGCTTTCTTT.

The J gene is TRBJ2-4, the V gene TRBV18; TRBD1 is a possible D gene (7 bases). The germline CDR1 and CDR2 sequences are KGHSH and LQKENI. Trimming shortened V by 8 bases and J by 3 bases, and 23 bases separated the two germline ends. The CDR3 has 17 amino acids. The DNA for the CDR3 is TGTGCCAGCACCAACCAGGGGGGTCAATTGGTCAAAAACATTCAGTACTTC. Translating gives CASTNQGGQLVKNIQYF.

The chain is built from TRBV28 and TRBJ2-2; TRBD2 might be the D (6 bases). Trimming left V 1 base short and J 4 bases short, with 7 bases between. Per the germline V gene, CDR1 is MDHEN and CDR2 is SYDVKM. The CDR3 loop spans 14 amino acids. The CDR3 loop reads CASSLSGGTGELFF. CDR3 nucleotides: TGTGCCAGCAGTTTATCCGGGGGCACCGGGGAGCTGTTTTTT.

V is TRBV2 and J is TRBJ2-5; D remains ambiguous. The ends were cut back, 6 bases at V and 1 base at J, with 6 bases in the middle. Germline V gene sequence: CDR1 SNHLY, CDR2 FYNNEI. The CDR3 spans 12 residues. CDR3 bases: TGTGCCAGCAGCCGGGCCCAAGAGACCCAGTACTTC. Translated: CASSRAQETQYF.

Here the CDR3 reads CASSPDRGLGTEAFF. CDR3 nucleotides: TGTGCCAGCTCACCGGACAGGGGGTTGGGGACTGAAGCTTTCTTT. The chain joins TRBV18 to TRBJ1-1, with 10 bases matching TRBD1. CDR1 is KGHSH, CDR2 LQKENI, per germline. Trimming at V came to 3 bases and at J to 5 bases, leaving 6 bases not matched to a gene. The CDR3 has 15 residues. Full variable domain (outside the CDR3, taken from reference TRBV18 and TRBJ1-1): NAGVMQNPRHLVRRRGQEARLRCSPMKGHSHVYWYRQLPEEGLKFMVYLQKENIIDESGMPKERFSAEFPKEGPSILRIQQVVRGDSAAYFCASSPDRGLGTEAFFGQGTRLTVV.

The chain has TRBV5-1 and TRBJ2-2; D may be TRBD1 (5 bases). The germline CDR1 and CDR2 sequences are SGHRS and YFSETQ. V was pared by 5 bases and J by 3 bases, with 14 bases between. This CDR3 has 15 amino acids. The CDR3 sequence is CASSYQGADTGELFF. For the CDR3, the DNA is TGCGCCAGCAGTTATCAGGGTGCGGACACCGGGGAGCTGTTTTTT.

This chain connects TRBV2 to TRBJ2-7; D is possibly TRBD1 or TRBD2 (6 bases each). Germline CDR1 is SNHLY and CDR2 is FYNNEI. V was clipped by 5 bases and J by 4 bases, with 15 bases between them. The CDR3 is 14 residues long. The CDR3 DNA reads TGTGCCAGCAGTAAAGAGGGGGGCCTTTACGAGCAGTACTTC. This encodes CASSKEGGLYEQYF.